This TCR beta chain was sequenced for a study of blood T cells in healthy people across ages. V was trimmed by 4 bases and J by 4 bases, leaving 7 bases between them. CDR1 is SQVTM and CDR2 is ANQGSEA in the germline V gene. This CDR3 is 11 amino acids long. This clonotype was found a few times. Its target is unknown. Next came a second PCR, run for about 6 to 11 cycles, which used a sample-barcoded 5' primer along with a J-beta primer mix. One entry per CDR3 protein, called by TCRdb with MiXCR from the 5' RACE reads. The profile shows over 600,000 distinct CDR3 sequences, 56% of them singletons. General study findings and limits: It was found that TCR beta diversity correlated strongly with the percentage of naive T cells.

Sequencing was performed on blood. This sequence originates from a man in his forties or fifties in good health. V and J are TRBV29-1 and TRBJ2-5; D uncertain. CDR3 nucleotide sequence: TGCAGCGTTGTTTATTCAGAGACCCAGTACTTC. Encoded protein: CSVVYSETQYF.